This entry features one T cell receptor beta chain sequence. Its recognized antigen is unknown. No quality values exist for individual bases; no much larger clone is one base distant. The immunoSEQ Assay, a bias-controlled multiplex PCR, was used to amplify TCRbeta CDR3 regions from genomic DNA. The authors' analysis ran thus. The number of nucleated cells in each sample was estimated from the amplification of reference gene primers within the assay. To quantify the absolute abundance of each unique TCRbeta CDR3 rearrangement, sequence reads were collapsed and filtered. For each sample, productive Simpson clonality was calculated by taking the square root of Simpson's diversity index across productive rearrangements. What TCRdb holds here is the immuneACCESS table cut down to in-frame rearrangements. Part of the clones is not present; checked against another copy, under half of the missing clones reflect an unresolved V gene, and the others are unexplained. D and trimming come from the DNA, and the V and J calls and clone size come from that table. The sample yields 200,000 or so clones; roughly 89% were counted once. Of the sample, roughly 2.4% is held by the ten largest clones.

Enrolling through a virtual design, the prospective study's participants ranged in age from roughly 18 to 89 years and lived across 20 to 30 United States geographic areas. Cohort assignment in the prospective study relied on participant-reported clinical history from a screening survey and a study questionnaire. Mobile phlebotomists in the prospective study collected whole blood, serum and a nasopharyngeal or oropharyngeal swab from every participant. Additional blood draws and questionnaires over an approximately two-month period could optionally be provided by prospective study participants. Prospective study blood samples were shipped either frozen or at room temperature before DNA extraction. This entry belongs to a study of blood T cell repertoires in COVID-19 (dated by TCRdb to 2019 to 2021). At the level of the whole study: The collaborator samples originated in the United States, Italy and Spain and spanned the acute and convalescent phases of COVID-19. The material from the prospective study consisted of cDNA or gDNA derived from T cells, B-cell-depleted T cells, or PBMCs. The dataset comprised deeply sampled blood TCRbeta repertoires from subjects exposed to, actively infected with, or recovered from COVID-19. The repertoires were released in a freely available public database meant as a resource for research on the immune response to SARS-CoV-2. The samples were drawn from two sources: the first 160 participants of the ongoing ImmuneRACE study, and 1,254 subjects contributed by 6 global collaborators. The sample metadata nearly always contained a de-identified subject ID, COVID-19 status, age in years and sex. Where available, HLA class I and class II types were obtained from metadata supplied by the sample provider rather than from assay-based typing. General findings and caveats noted by the study authors: The amount of clinical and demographic metadata varied by source and participant and was provided uncurated.

The source is a middle-aged woman with acute COVID-19. The sequenced material came from PBMCs or T cells enriched from blood (not recorded which).

In nucleotide form, the sequence is TGTGCCACCAGCCTAACAGGGTACTCCTCTGGAAACACCATATATTTT. It specifies CATSLTGYSSGNTIYF. The V gene is TRBV19 and the J gene is TRBJ1-3; TRBD1 is a weak D gene call, 6 bases matching. V lost 10 bases and J lost 0 bases; the stretch between them is 19 bases long. The CDR3 goes from the cysteine to the phenylalanine over 16 residues. Only the CDR3 DNA stays, 48 bases, in frame from base 1. Per the germline V gene (reference sequence), LNHDA is the CDR1 and SQIVND is the CDR2.